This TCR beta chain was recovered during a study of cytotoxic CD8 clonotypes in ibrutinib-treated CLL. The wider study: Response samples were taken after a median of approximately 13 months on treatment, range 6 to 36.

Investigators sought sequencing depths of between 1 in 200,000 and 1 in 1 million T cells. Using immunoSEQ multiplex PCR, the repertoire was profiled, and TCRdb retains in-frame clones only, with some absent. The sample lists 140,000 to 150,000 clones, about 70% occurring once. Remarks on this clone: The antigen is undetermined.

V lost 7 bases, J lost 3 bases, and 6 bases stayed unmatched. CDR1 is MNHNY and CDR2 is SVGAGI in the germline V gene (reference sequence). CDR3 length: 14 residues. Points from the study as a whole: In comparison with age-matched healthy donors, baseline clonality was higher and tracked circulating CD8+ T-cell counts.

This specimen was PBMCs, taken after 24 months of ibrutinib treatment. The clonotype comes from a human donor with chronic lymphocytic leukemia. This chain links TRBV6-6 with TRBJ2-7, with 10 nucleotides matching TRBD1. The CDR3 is CASTRTGGNYEQYF. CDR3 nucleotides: TGTGCCAGCACCCGGACAGGGGGAAACTACGAGCAGTACTTC.